This TCR beta chain was captured by sequencing in a study of cytomegalovirus exposure and HLA in healthy donors. This clone was observed a few times. The ends lost 8 bases at V and 4 bases at J; junction bases unmatched: 7. The CDR3 length is 13 residues. Per the germline V gene, CDR1 is LNHDA and CDR2 is SQIVND (reference sequence). Both 60 Vbeta primers and 13 Jbeta primers went into the PCR. The method was immunoSEQ multiplex PCR; TCRdb's version includes in-frame clones alone and lacks a portion of them. The sample contains approximately 170,000 clones, about 69% of which appear only once. The sequenced sample consisted of PBMCs. This sequence originates from a man aged 25 to 45 in good health and CMV-seropositive. The chain recombines TRBV19 with TRBJ2-7; TRBD2 aligns across 8 bases. DNA of the CDR3: TGTGCCAGTGCGGGGGCTAGCGGGTACGAGCAGTACTTC. It is translated as CASAGASGYEQYF.